This T cell receptor (beta chain) was identified during a study of T cells in Graves' hyperthyroidism and ophthalmopathy. There are many counts of this clonotype. Its specificity is not known. No ophthalmopathy progression within 18 months constituted stable Graves' hyperthyroidism. Diagnoses were made from clinical symptoms, serum measures (thyroxine and TRAb), thyroid ultrasound and orbital computed tomography. This sample holds PBMCs from roughly 10 ml fresh peripheral blood. General study points: Expanded thyroid clonotypes (above 0.001) were mostly also found in blood.

The V gene's germline CDR1 is MNHNS and CDR2 SASEGT. Trimming removed 7 bases at V and 5 bases at J, with 16 bases between. CDR3 length: 14 amino acids. Using RNA transcripts as the source, TCR beta CDR3 regions were amplified. First-round RT-PCR targeting the TCR CDR3 was performed with the HTBI primer set. TCRdb called the multiplex PCR reads again in MiXCR, with one record for every CDR3 protein. Among 600,000 to 750,000 distinct CDR3 sequences listed, around a sixth were seen once. The sample taken for sequencing was blood. This chain joins TRBV6-1 and TRBJ2-3; D may be TRBD1 (6 bases). The receptor was isolated from a man between 50 and 59 years old with Graves' hyperthyroidism. CDR3 sequence: CASKKGETGDTQYF. CDR3 DNA sequence: TGTGCCAGCAAAAAGGGGGAGACGGGAGATACGCAGTATTTT.